What follows is one T cell receptor beta chain and its context. Its antigen remains unknown. Repertoires were generated with immunoSEQ multiplex PCR, while TCRdb's copy carries only in-frame clones and drops some. The sample includes 2 million to 3 million clones, more than 85% of them seen just once. The sample is drawn from a study of shared clonotypes between healthy human individuals. Germline lookup yields CDR1 SGHTA and CDR2 FQGTGA. The CDR3 contains 15 residues. V trimming: 5 bases; J trimming: 2 bases; junction bases outside the gene matches: 6. Study-wide results and caveats: What naive subsets generally showed was a larger estimated richness than memory subsets showed. Large depth notwithstanding, sorted-subset sequencing proved incomplete by rarefaction.

Sequenced material: naive CD4+ T cells from PBMCs. The sample's subset: CD45RA+ positively selected. The V gene is TRBV7-3, the J gene TRBJ1-3, with 7 nucleotides matching TRBD1. The receptor was isolated from a man between 18 and 35 years old in good health. Some clones in this sample may be carry-over from other donors' samples. The CDR3 DNA sequence: TGTGCCAGCAGCCAGCGACAGGGAGCTGGAAACACCATATATTTT. Translation gives CASSQRQGAGNTIYF. Drawing the rest from reference TRBV7-3 and TRBJ1-3, the complete variable domain is GAGVSQTPSNKVTEKGKYVELRCDPISGHTALYWYRQSLGQGPEFLIYFQGTGAADDSGLPNDRFFAVRPEGSVSTLKIQRTERGDSAVYLCASSQRQGAGNTIYFGEGSWLTVV.